The following is a TCR beta chain sequence with its context. Original methodology: How many nucleated cells were present was estimated from reference gene primer amplification. TCRdb's copy holds only in-frame clones and misses some; the assay was immunoSEQ multiplex PCR. V and J calls and clone size follow that table, whereas D and trimming were derived from the DNA. The sample records tens of thousands of clones, 75% to 85% being singletons. The CDR3 sequence is 11 residues long. Looked up from germline, CDR1 is GTSNPN and CDR2 is SVGIG (reference sequence). V lost 1 base and J lost 9, with 7 bases in between. This specimen comes from a study of blood T cell repertoires in COVID-19. Overall study context: In each case, the material was cDNA or gDNA derived from T cells, B-cell-depleted T cells, or PBMCs.

The receptor's source is a human donor in a cohort sampled during active COVID-19. Material: peripheral blood. The chain carries TRBV30 and TRBJ2-1; unclear D gene. This chain's CDR3 is CAWSGSREQFF. CDR3 DNA sequence: TGTGCCTGGAGTGGTAGCCGTGAGCAGTTCTTC.